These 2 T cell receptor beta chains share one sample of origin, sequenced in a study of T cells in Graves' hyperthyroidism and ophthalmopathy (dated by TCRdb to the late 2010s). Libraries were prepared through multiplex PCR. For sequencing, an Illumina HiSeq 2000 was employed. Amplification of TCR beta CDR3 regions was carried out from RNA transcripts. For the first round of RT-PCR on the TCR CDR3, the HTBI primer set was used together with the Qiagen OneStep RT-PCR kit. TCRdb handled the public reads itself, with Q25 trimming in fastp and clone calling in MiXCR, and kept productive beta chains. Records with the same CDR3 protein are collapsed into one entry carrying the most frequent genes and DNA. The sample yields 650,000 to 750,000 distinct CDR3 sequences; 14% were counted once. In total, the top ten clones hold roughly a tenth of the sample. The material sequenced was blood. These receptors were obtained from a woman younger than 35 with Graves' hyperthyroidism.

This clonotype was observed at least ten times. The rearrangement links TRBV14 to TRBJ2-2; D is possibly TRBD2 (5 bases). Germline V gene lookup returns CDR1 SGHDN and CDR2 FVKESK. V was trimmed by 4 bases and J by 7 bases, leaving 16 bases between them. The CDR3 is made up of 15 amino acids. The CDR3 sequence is CASSPSWTSGGELFF. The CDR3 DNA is TGTGCCAGCAGCCCATCTTGGACGAGCGGCGGGGAGCTGTTTTTT.

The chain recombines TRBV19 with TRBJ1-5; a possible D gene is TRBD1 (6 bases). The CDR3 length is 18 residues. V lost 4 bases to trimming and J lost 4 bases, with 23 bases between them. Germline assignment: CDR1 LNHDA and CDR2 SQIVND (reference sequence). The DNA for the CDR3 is TGTGCCAGTAGTACCTCATCCCCCCCCGACAGGAGAAATCAGCCCCAGCATTTT. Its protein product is CASSTSSPPDRRNQPQHF.